Below are 22 T cell receptor beta chains sequenced from a single sample in a study of T cell changes during pregnancy in multiple sclerosis. The repertoire was sequenced with immunoSEQ multiplex PCR; TCRdb's copy has only in-frame clones and lacks some. The data contain tens of thousands of clones, more than 85% of them seen just once; the ten biggest clones take up over 0.7%. The starting material was peripheral blood, obtained before pregnancy. The receptors originated from a female donor with multiple sclerosis, enrolled in a pregnancy study.

J is TRBJ2-5 and V is TRBV5-6, with 14 positions matching TRBD2. This CDR3 region has 16 residues. Losses at the gene ends were 3 bases for V and 3 bases for J; bases not matched to a gene: 4. The germline V gene has CDR1 SGHDT and CDR2 YYEEEE. CDR3 region: CASSSGLAGGKETQYF. The CDR3 nucleotides read TGTGCCAGCAGCTCCGGACTAGCGGGGGGCAAAGAGACCCAGTACTTC.

CDR3 DNA: TGCGCCAGCAGCCAAGTCGAAACAGGGGGCGTCTATGGCTACACCTTC. Encoded protein: CASSQVETGGVYGYTF. V is TRBV4-1 and J is TRBJ1-2; the match to TRBD1 covers 9 bases. With 1 base clipped from V and 4 bases from J, the junction kept 7 bases outside the gene matches. The CDR3 contains 16 residues. CDR1 and CDR2 from the germline V gene are MGHRA and YSYEKL.

V is TRBV5-6 and J is TRBJ2-5; tentative D call: TRBD2 (6 bases). The CDR3 is made up of 16 amino acids. Germline-derived CDR1 and CDR2 are SGHDT and YYEEEE. Trimming pared 1 base from V and 5 bases from J, leaving 18 bases between. DNA for the CDR3: TGTGCCAGCAGCTTGACCCGGGACTTGCCCCCGGAGACCCAGTACTTC. Translated, it gives CASSLTRDLPPETQYF.

This clone was counted a single time. The rearrangement uses TRBV7-2 and TRBJ2-7, with D possibly being TRBD2 (6 bases). V lost 5 bases and J 1 base, leaving 9 bases between the germline ends. This CDR3 contains 13 residues. CDR1 and CDR2 from the germline V gene are SGHTA and FQGNSA. DNA for the CDR3: TGTGCCAGCAGCGGAGGGAGATCCTACGAGCAGTACTTC. It encodes CASSGGRSYEQYF.

The chain recombines TRBV5-4 with TRBJ2-5, with D possibly matching TRBD1 (5 bases). CDR1 SGHNT and CDR2 YYREEE come from the germline V gene (reference sequence). Trimming shortened V by 5 bases and J by 0 bases, and 14 bases separated the two germline ends. This CDR3 comprises 15 residues. CDR3 DNA sequence: TGTGCCAGCAGGAAGACAGCGAGTCACCAAGAGACCCAGTACTTC. It is translated as CASRKTASHQETQYF.

The chain uses TRBV10-3 and TRBJ2-3; TRBD2 matches at 12 bases. V shed 7 bases and J 3 bases; nucleotides not matched to a gene: 11. This CDR3 comprises 17 residues. CDR1 is ENHRY and CDR2 is SYGVKD in the germline V gene. CDR3 DNA sequence: TGTGCCATCAACGGCATCGCTAGCGGGGGGGCTACAGATACGCAGTATTTT. It specifies CAINGIASGGATDTQYF.

This clone was seen once. The CDR3 nucleotides read TGCGCCAGCAGCTTGCAGGGGTCACCCCTCCACTTT. It is translated as CASSLQGSPLHF. V is TRBV4-1 and J is TRBJ1-6, with D possibly being TRBD1 (6 bases). The CDR3 spans 12 residues. The germline CDR1 and CDR2 sequences are MGHRA and YSYEKL. The V gene lost 5 bases and the J gene lost 10 bases, with 9 bases spanning the gap.

The chain joins TRBV19 to TRBJ2-2; 8 bases line up with TRBD1. The trim removed 4 bases at V and 1 base at J, leaving 2 bases unmatched. Per the germline V gene, CDR1 is LNHDA and CDR2 is SQIVND (reference sequence). CDR3 length: 15 amino acids. DNA of the CDR3: TGTGCCAGTAGTACGGGACAGGTGAACACCGGGGAGCTGTTTTTT. It is translated as CASSTGQVNTGELFF. Full variable domain (rest looked up from reference TRBV19 and TRBJ2-2): DGGITQSPKYLFRKEGQNVTLSCEQNLNHDAMYWYRQDPGQGLRLIYYSQIVNDFQKGDIAEGYSVSREKKESFPLTVTSAQKNPTAFYLCASSTGQVNTGELFFGEGSRLTVL.

The chain recombines TRBV7-2 with TRBJ1-2, with D tentatively TRBD1 (5 bases). Looked up from germline, CDR1 is SGHTA and CDR2 is FQGNSA. Trimming stripped 5 bases from V and 4 bases from J, with 17 bases between. The CDR3 has 15 residues. CDR3 bases: TGTGCCAGCAGCCTACACACCGGGGGGGTCTATGGCTACACCTTC. It yields the protein CASSLHTGGVYGYTF. Supplemented by reference TRBV7-2 and TRBJ1-2, the full variable domain reads GAGVSQSPSNKVTEKGKDVELRCDPISGHTALYWYRQSLGQGLEFLIYFQGNSAPDKSGLPSDRFSAERTGGSVSTLTIQRTQQEDSAVYLCASSLHTGGVYGYTFGSGTRLTVV.

The V and J genes are TRBV7-3 and TRBJ2-7; 9 bases are a match to TRBD1. The CDR3 runs to 16 residues. The V segment lost 5 bases and the J segment 2 bases; nucleotides outside the gene matches: 10. Germline V gene sequence: CDR1 SGHTA, CDR2 FQGTGA. The CDR3 here is CASSRAGTGLTYEQYF. In DNA form, the CDR3 reads TGTGCCAGCAGCCGCGCCGGGACAGGGTTAACCTACGAGCAGTACTTC. The full variable domain, rest sourced from reference TRBV7-3 and TRBJ2-7, is GAGVSQTPSNKVTEKGKYVELRCDPISGHTALYWYRQSLGQGPEFLIYFQGTGAADDSGLPNDRFFAVRPEGSVSTLKIQRTERGDSAVYLCASSRAGTGLTYEQYFGPGTRLTVT.

The genes are TRBV4-2 and TRBJ1-5, with D perhaps TRBD1 (5 bases). This CDR3 contains 12 residues. Between the trimmed V and J ends, which lost 5 bases and 5 bases, there was a span of 7 bases. CDR1 is LGHNA and CDR2 is YNFKEQ in the germline V gene. Here the CDR3 reads CASSAGDQPQHF. The CDR3 nucleotides read TGTGCCAGCAGCGCGGGGGATCAGCCCCAGCATTTT.

Regarding this clone: A read error may account for a junction end that differs from germline. The chain couples TRBV27 to TRBJ2-5, with TRBD2 as a possible D gene (6 bases). The V gene's germline CDR1 is MNHEY and CDR2 SMNVEV (reference sequence). The CDR3 loop spans 16 amino acids. CDR3 sequence reads: CASSPTGVFDQETQYF. CDR3 sequence (DNA): TGTGCCAGCAGTCCCACGGGGGTGTTCGACCAGGAGACCCAGTACTTC.

The rearrangement links TRBV7-8 to TRBJ1-4, with 7 bases that match TRBD1. The CDR3 is 16 residues long. The germline CDR1 and CDR2 sequences are SGHVS and FQNEAQ. The V and J ends lost 1 base and 4 bases, in that order; junction bases with no gene match: 6. DNA for the CDR3: TGTGCCAGCAGCTTAGGACCGGGACAGTTTAATGAAAAACTGTTTTTT. Translating it yields CASSLGPGQFNEKLFF.

The chain combines TRBV18 with TRBJ2-3, with a tentative D call TRBD1 (6 bases). The CDR3 length is 16 residues. V lost 4 bases and J lost 2, with 16 bases in between. CDR1 and CDR2 (germline): KGHSH, LQKENI. The DNA of the CDR3 is TGTGCCAGCTCACTCGACAGGCACTACACCACAGATACGCAGTATTTT. It translates to CASSLDRHYTTDTQYF. The full variable domain, rest sourced from reference TRBV18 and TRBJ2-3, is NAGVMQNPRHLVRRRGQEARLRCSPMKGHSHVYWYRQLPEEGLKFMVYLQKENIIDESGMPKERFSAEFPKEGPSILRIQQVVRGDSAAYFCASSLDRHYTTDTQYFGPGTRLTVL.

The CDR3 nucleotides are TGTGCCAGCAGCTTGACAGCCTCCTACAATGAGCAGTTCTTC. Translation: CASSLTASYNEQFF. The chain carries TRBV5-6 and TRBJ2-1; D not resolved. The CDR3 is 14 amino acids. The germline gives CDR1 SGHDT, CDR2 YYEEEE. The V end lost 1 base, the J end lost 0 bases, and 5 bases lay between the germline ends. Using reference TRBV5-6 and TRBJ2-1 for the parts outside the CDR3, the full variable domain is DAGVTQSPTHLIKTRGQQVTLRCSPKSGHDTVSWYQQALGQGPQFIFQYYEEEERQRGNFPDRFSGHQFPNYSSELNVNALLLGDSALYLCASSLTASYNEQFFGPGTRLTVL.

This chain connects TRBV7-2 to TRBJ2-3; TRBD2 is a possible D gene (5 bases). The CDR3 spans 14 residues. Germline-derived CDR1 and CDR2 are SGHTA and FQGNSA. Trimming pared 2 bases from V and 4 bases from J, leaving 10 bases between. The CDR3 DNA reads TGTGCCAGCAGCTTAACTAGTTGGCCAGATACGCAGTATTTT. Its translation is CASSLTSWPDTQYF.

The chain combines TRBV29-1 with TRBJ1-2, with 7 bases fitting TRBD1. V was clipped by 3 bases and J by 4 bases; unmatched bases: 5. The CDR3 is 13 residues long. Germline loops: CDR1 SQVTM, CDR2 ANQGSEA. CDR3 loop: CSVEGTVSYGYTF. CDR3 sequence (DNA): TGCAGCGTTGAGGGGACAGTCTCCTATGGCTACACCTTC.

The chain links TRBV9 to TRBJ2-6; TRBD1 might be the D (5 bases). This CDR3 contains 18 residues. CDR1 and CDR2 from the germline V gene are SGDLS and YYNGEE. V gave up 2 bases and J gave up 0 bases, with 15 bases separating them. The CDR3 loop reads CASSVSQGQGSGANVLTF. The CDR3 coding sequence is TGTGCCAGCAGCGTGTCCCAAGGTCAGGGCTCTGGGGCCAACGTCCTGACTTTC.

This chain joins TRBV6-4 and TRBJ2-3; 7 positions match TRBD2. This CDR3 is built from 14 residues. The V gene's germline CDR1 is MRHNA and CDR2 SNTAGT. V was pared by 6 bases and J by 2 bases, with 5 bases of the junction left unmatched. For the CDR3, the DNA is TGTGCCAGCAGCCGGGGAGGGTCCACAGATACGCAGTATTTT. Its translation is CASSRGGSTDTQYF.

V usage is TRBV6-5 and J usage is TRBJ1-6; D call uncertain. Trimming pared 8 bases from V and 5 bases from J, leaving 13 bases between. The germline V gene has CDR1 MNHEY and CDR2 SVGAGI. The CDR3 is 14 residues long. CDR3 region: CASGRQRHNSPLHF. The CDR3 DNA reads TGTGCCAGCGGGCGACAACGGCATAATTCACCCCTCCACTTT.

The gene calls are TRBV6-5 and TRBJ2-2; D is possibly TRBD1 (6 bases). With 4 bases removed from V and 4 bases from J, the gap between germline ends came to 16 bases. The CDR3 has 16 amino acids. Germline assignment: CDR1 MNHEY and CDR2 SVGAGI. The CDR3 protein is CASSSPGQTITGELFF. CDR3 DNA: TGTGCCAGCAGTTCCCCTGGACAGACAATCACCGGGGAGCTGTTTTTT.

The chain has TRBV5-6 and TRBJ2-7; the D gene is possibly TRBD1 (5 bases). The germline V gene encodes CDR1 SGHDT and CDR2 YYEEEE. Trimming cost V 0 bases and J 3 bases, with 10 bases left between them. The CDR3 is 14 amino acids. The CDR3, as DNA: TGTGCCAGCAGCTTGGTTCAGGGTGGCTACGAGCAGTACTTC. It is translated as CASSLVQGGYEQYF.